A single sample is the source of the 30 T cell receptor beta chains below, sequenced in a study of metastatic and nonmetastatic thyroid tumors. TCRdb reprocessed the PCR reads using MiXCR. The table records around 15,000 clones, 3% to 4% of them present only once. Thyroid surgery had not been preceded by any treatment in any patient. The sequencing input was tumor tissue. These receptors all come from a female donor with papillary thyroid cancer or a benign thyroid nodule (not recorded which). Some clones in this sample may be carry-over from other donors' samples.

The rearrangement links TRBV28 to TRBJ1-1; D is undetermined. The length of the CDR3 is 14 residues. V was pared by 3 bases and J by 4 bases, with 12 bases between. Germline CDR1 reads MDHEN; CDR2 reads SYDVKM. The CDR3: CASSLYPPGTEAFF. CDR3 DNA sequence: TGTGCCAGCAGTTTGTATCCGCCCGGCACTGAAGCTTTCTTT.

V is TRBV2 and J is TRBJ1-5; D might be TRBD1 (6 bases). V gave up 7 bases and J gave up 7 bases, with 17 bases separating them. This CDR3 is 14 amino acids long. CDR1 and CDR2 from the germline V gene are SNHLY and FYNNEI. CDR3 in DNA: TGTGCCAGCAAAGGGGGGAGCAGGCAACAGCCCCAGCATTTT. Translated, it gives CASKGGSRQQPQHF.

The chain joins TRBV25-1 to TRBJ1-2; TRBD1 aligns across 8 bases. The CDR3 runs to 13 residues. Germline V CDR1 and CDR2: MGHDK, SYGVNS. Germline trimming cut 4 bases from V and 4 bases from J; bases unmatched to any gene: 2. CDR3 region: CASSGGTGYGYTF. The DNA for the CDR3 is TGTGCCAGCAGTGGGGGGACAGGCTATGGCTACACCTTC.

This clone was picked up a small number of times. In DNA, the CDR3 is TGTGCCAGCAGCCTCACAGGAAATATGGGAGGCTACACCTTC. Protein product: CASSLTGNMGGYTF. The chain recombines TRBV3-1 with TRBJ1-2; tentative D call: TRBD1 (5 bases). The CDR3 covers 14 residues. Germline V gene sequence: CDR1 LGHDT, CDR2 YNNKEL (reference sequence). V lost 4 bases, J lost 8 bases, and 17 bases lay in between.

In this sample, this clone turned up a few times. The chain combines TRBV27 with TRBJ1-2; D is ambiguous. Germline V gene sequence: CDR1 MNHEY, CDR2 SMNVEV (reference sequence). The CDR3 runs to 16 residues. The V gene lost 3 bases and the J gene lost 2 bases, with 16 bases spanning the gap. In DNA, the CDR3 is TGTGCCAGCAGTTTCCTTTTGGACCATCGAAACTATGGCTACACCTTC. It yields the protein CASSFLLDHRNYGYTF.

This sequence joins TRBV6-1 and TRBJ2-3, with TRBD2 identical over 8 bases. Losses at the gene ends were 10 bases for V and 0 bases for J; bases not matched to a gene: 9. From germline, CDR1 is MNHNS and CDR2 SASEGT. This CDR3 comprises 15 residues. CDR3 in DNA: TGTGCCACCATAGCGGGACAAAGAAGCACAGATACGCAGTATTTT. It codes for CATIAGQRSTDTQYF.

The chain combines TRBV27 with TRBJ2-1; D gene unclear. The germline V and J ends were trimmed by 2 bases and 0 bases, with 11 bases remaining between them. Germline-derived CDR1 and CDR2 are MNHEY and SMNVEV (reference sequence). The CDR3 is 16 residues long. The CDR3 reads CASSLALGSSYNEQFF. As DNA, the CDR3 is TGTGCCAGCAGTTTAGCACTGGGTAGCTCCTACAATGAGCAGTTCTTC.

This clone is large (0.1 to 1%). This rearrangement joins TRBV12-3 or TRBV12-4 to TRBJ2-1, with D maybe TRBD2 (6 bases). CDR3 size: 14 residues. V was clipped by 6 bases and J by 7 bases, with 16 bases between them. CDR3 sequence: CASSLTAGHNEQFF. As DNA, the CDR3 is TGTGCCAGCAGCCTTACCGCGGGGCATAATGAGCAGTTCTTC.

This clone has only a few counts. The chain has TRBV2 and TRBJ1-2; the D gene is possibly TRBD1 (5 bases). This CDR3 comprises 11 residues. Trimming took 7 bases from V and 5 from J, leaving 8 bases between them. Germline lookup yields CDR1 SNHLY and CDR2 FYNNEI. Written as DNA, the CDR3 is TGTGCCAGCACCGAGGGGTATGGCTACACCTTC. Residues: CASTEGYGYTF.

The sample holds many counts of this clone. The chain combines TRBV6-1 with TRBJ2-1, with no clear D. The CDR3 is 12 residues long. CDR1 is MNHNS and CDR2 is SASEGT in the germline V gene. V was cut by 8 bases and J by 5 bases, with 10 bases left in between. CDR3 loop: CASSGGNNEQFF. CDR3 coding DNA: TGTGCCAGCTCGGGCGGTAACAATGAGCAGTTCTTC.

V is TRBV14 and J is TRBJ2-3, with TRBD2 matching over 11 bases. V lost 6 bases and J lost 10; bases outside the gene matches: 12. This CDR3 is 15 amino acids long. Germline V CDR1 and CDR2: SGHDN, FVKESK. CDR3 residues: CASRGTSGPFLAQYF. For the CDR3, the DNA is TGTGCCAGCAGGGGGACTAGCGGCCCCTTTTTGGCGCAGTATTTT.

This rearrangement joins TRBV11-3 to TRBJ2-3, with 7 nucleotides matching TRBD2. Trimming cost V 4 bases and J 4 bases; bases outside gene matches: 8. Germline loops: CDR1 SGHNT, CDR2 YENEEA. The CDR3 totals 15 residues. The CDR3 DNA is TGTGCCAGCAGCTCATGGGGGGGAGTCGCAGATACGCAGTATTTT. Translation: CASSSWGGVADTQYF.

As DNA, the CDR3 is TGTGCCAGCAGCCCTTGGGAGGGGGACGTTAACTATGGCTACACCTTC. Translation gives CASSPWEGDVNYGYTF. The genes are TRBV6-1 and TRBJ1-2; the D gene is possibly TRBD1 (6 bases). V lost 6 bases, J lost 1 base, and 18 bases lay in between. The germline gives CDR1 MNHNS, CDR2 SASEGT. The CDR3 is 16 amino acids.

Concerning this clone itself: This could be a read error, since a much larger clone is one nucleotide away. The V gene is TRBV27, the J gene TRBJ2-2; D is unresolved. CDR3 size: 11 residues. The germline CDR1 and CDR2 sequences are MNHEY and SMNVEV (reference sequence). Trimming stripped 6 bases from V and 8 bases from J, with 7 bases between. The chain's CDR3 is CASRFLGELFF. In nucleotides, the CDR3 is TGTGCCAGCAGGTTTTTAGGGGAGCTGTTTTTT.

The chain employs TRBV6-2 or TRBV6-3 and TRBJ1-6; the D is unclear. The germline CDR1 and CDR2 sequences are MNHEY and SVGEGT. V shed 11 bases and J shed 9 bases, with 11 bases lying between them. The CDR3 covers 11 residues. CDR3 DNA sequence: TGTGCCTCCCATTCCCCTTCACCCCTCCACTTT. Translation: CASHSPSPLHF.

Sample share makes this clone medium-sized. V usage is TRBV7-3 and J usage is TRBJ2-6; D not resolved. Germline-derived CDR1 and CDR2 are SGHTA and FQGTGA. Trimming took off 3 bases at V and 0 bases at J, with 6 bases between the two ends. This CDR3 contains 15 residues. CDR3 sequence reads: CASSFGPSGANVLTF. The CDR3 DNA reads TGTGCCAGCAGCTTCGGGCCCTCTGGGGCCAACGTCCTGACTTTC.

V gene TRBV20-1 combines with J gene TRBJ1-2; D is ambiguous. V lost 1 base, J lost 8 bases, and 11 bases lay in between. This CDR3 is 12 amino acids long. Germline V gene lookup returns CDR1 DFQATT and CDR2 SNEGSKA (reference sequence). The CDR3 bases are TGCAGTGCTAGAGGTCTGGCGGGAGGCTACACCTTC. This codes for CSARGLAGGYTF.

The rearrangement joins TRBV6-1 to TRBJ2-1; 9 nucleotides line up with TRBD2. The germline V gene encodes CDR1 MNHNS and CDR2 SASEGT. The CDR3 totals 13 residues. The V and J ends lost 6 bases and 9 bases, in that order; junction bases with no gene match: 6. The chain's CDR3 is CASRGTSRREQFF. CDR3 coding DNA: TGTGCCAGCAGGGGGACTAGCCGACGTGAGCAGTTCTTC.

This chain joins TRBV6-5 and TRBJ2-1; TRBD2 matches 7 bases. This CDR3 is built from 17 residues. V was pared by 2 bases and J by 1 base, with 8 bases of the junction left unmatched. Germline V lookup: CDR1 MNHEY, CDR2 SVGAGI. CDR3 loop: CASSYPPFSGSYNEQFF. The CDR3, as DNA: TGTGCCAGCAGTTACCCCCCATTTAGCGGGTCCTACAATGAGCAGTTCTTC.

The chain carries TRBV6-9 and TRBJ2-1, with TRBD1 identical over 8 bases. The ends lost 2 bases at V and 7 bases at J; junction bases unmatched: 7. This CDR3 has 15 amino acids. CDR1 MNHGY and CDR2 SVAAGI come from the germline V gene. CDR3 in DNA: TGTGCCAGCAGTTATCTGGACAGGGTGGGGAATGAGCAGTTCTTC. Translating it yields CASSYLDRVGNEQFF.

V is TRBV20-1 and J is TRBJ2-3; maybe TRBD1 (7 bases). Trimming stripped 2 bases from V and 6 bases from J, with 12 bases between. Germline V gene lookup returns CDR1 DFQATT and CDR2 SNEGSKA (reference sequence). The CDR3 length is 13 residues. In nucleotides, the CDR3 is TGCAGTGCTAGACCAGGGGGGAGCGATACGCAGTATTTT. Amino acids: CSARPGGSDTQYF.

This clone was observed a few times. V usage is TRBV28 and J usage is TRBJ1-2; D unclear. Per germline, CDR1 MDHEN and CDR2 SYDVKM. This CDR3 is 14 amino acids long. The V end was cut by 3 bases, the J end by 4 bases, with 12 bases between. The CDR3 here is CASSFGRRSYGYTF. The CDR3 DNA reads TGTGCCAGCAGTTTCGGGAGGAGGAGCTATGGCTACACCTTC.

This clone was counted only a few times. This chain links TRBV28 with TRBJ2-7, with 9 nucleotides matching TRBD2. The CDR3 extends over 14 amino acids. CDR1 MDHEN and CDR2 SYDVKM come from the germline V gene. Trimming removed 3 bases from V and 2 bases from J; junction bases left unmatched: 2. CDR3 nucleotide sequence: TGTGCCAGCAGTTTCGCGGGAGGGACCTACGAGCAGTACTTC. It codes for CASSFAGGTYEQYF. Filled out from reference TRBV28 and TRBJ2-7, the complete variable domain reads DVKVTQSSRYLVKRTGEKVFLECVQDMDHENMFWYRQDPGLGLRLIYFSYDVKMKEKGDIPEGYSVSREKKERFSLILESASTNQTSMYLCASSFAGGTYEQYFGPGTRLTVT.

The genes are TRBV6-9 and TRBJ2-1; maybe TRBD1 (5 bases). Germline-derived CDR1 and CDR2 are MNHGY and SVAAGI. The germline V and J ends were trimmed by 2 bases and 0 bases, with 14 bases remaining between them. The CDR3 covers 17 residues. The CDR3 loop is CASSYGKPDSSYNEQFF. DNA of the CDR3: TGTGCCAGCAGTTATGGCAAGCCCGACAGCTCCTACAATGAGCAGTTCTTC.

This clone was seen repeatedly, ten times or more. The genes are TRBV6-1 and TRBJ1-2; D might be TRBD1 (5 bases). Germline values: CDR1 MNHNS, CDR2 SASEGT. The CDR3 loop spans 14 amino acids. Deletions cut 2 bases from V and 4 bases from J, with 11 bases between. For the CDR3, the DNA is TGTGCCAGCAGTGAACGGGGGAGCGGCTATGGCTACACCTTC. Its protein is CASSERGSGYGYTF.

The rearrangement links TRBV6-2 or TRBV6-3 to TRBJ1-1; D unclear. The V and J ends lost 3 bases and 3 bases respectively, with 8 bases between them. The CDR3 runs to 13 residues. Germline CDR1 is MNHEY and CDR2 is SVGEGT. Written as DNA, the CDR3 is TGTGCCAGCAGTTATATTGGGTACACTGAAGCTTTCTTT. Translated: CASSYIGYTEAFF.

This clone was recorded a few times. The junction and the germline gene differ at one end; a read error may be behind it. In DNA, the CDR3 is TGTGCCAGCAGCGAAGGACTAGCGGAAGGTAATGAGCAGTTCTTC. Protein product: CASSEGLAEGNEQFF. This chain uses TRBV6-1 with TRBJ2-1; TRBD2 agrees at 10 bases. Germline-derived CDR1 and CDR2 are MNHNS and SASEGT. This CDR3 has 15 residues.

The chain uses TRBV6-4 and TRBJ2-3; 7 bases fit TRBD2. The CDR3 is 14 residues long. Germline-derived CDR1 and CDR2 are MRHNA and SNTAGT. V gave up 0 bases and J gave up 4 bases; unmatched junction bases: 1. The CDR3 protein is CASSDSTSSDTQYF. The CDR3 nucleotides read TGTGCCAGCAGTGACTCGACTAGCTCAGATACGCAGTATTTT.

V is TRBV30 and J is TRBJ1-2; perhaps TRBD1 as D (6 bases). V shed 8 bases and J shed 0 bases, with 13 bases lying between them. The V gene's germline CDR1 is GTSNPN and CDR2 SVGIG (reference sequence). The CDR3 runs to 13 residues. For the CDR3, the DNA is TGTGCCCACCCGGGACATTCTAACTATGGCTACACCTTC. This sequence encodes CAHPGHSNYGYTF.

The table lists this clone with a few counts. Other DNA sequences in the sample encode the same CDR3. The CDR3 region has the DNA TGTGCCAGCAGAGATACAGGTGTAAACACCGGGGAGCTGTTTTTT. Translated: CASRDTGVNTGELFF. The V call is TRBV6-1, the J call TRBJ2-2; TRBD1 might be the D (5 bases). V lost 6 bases, J lost 2 bases, and 13 bases lay in between. The germline gives CDR1 MNHNS, CDR2 SASEGT. The CDR3 has 15 amino acids.